What follows are 28 T cell receptor beta chains derived from one specimen sequenced in a study of T cell repertoires in cytomegalovirus infection (dated by TCRdb to the late 2010s). These receptors have no identified antigens. The sequencer was an Illumina HiSeq 1500. TCRdb cleaned the public reads at Q25 with fastp, built clones with MiXCR and kept in-frame beta chains. Rows with a matching CDR3 protein are joined into one entry that keeps the most common DNA and genes. This sample has 100,000 to 150,000 distinct CDR3 sequences in its table, and more than 20% of those were observed once. In total, the top ten clones hold approximately 35% of the sample. Sequences were obtained from PBMCs, sequenced either directly or after in vitro stimulation (not recorded which). The receptors shown here come from a human donor in good health (CMV status not recorded). Some clones in this sample may be carry-over from other donors' samples.

This clonotype was detected a few times. The chain links TRBV7-8 to TRBJ2-7; D might be TRBD1 (6 bases). This CDR3 has 15 residues. Trimming took off 8 bases at V and 6 bases at J, with 23 bases between the two ends. The germline V gene has CDR1 SGHVS and CDR2 FQNEAQ. The CDR3, as DNA: TGTGCCAGCTCCCTACTATCACAGGGTACAAGCGAGCAGTACTTC. Protein: CASSLLSQGTSEQYF.

The chain employs TRBV19 and TRBJ2-1; tentative D call: TRBD2 (6 bases). There are 13 residues in the CDR3. Germline V CDR1 and CDR2: LNHDA, SQIVND (reference sequence). V lost 7 bases and J lost 7, with 14 bases in between. The CDR3 is CASKPGLPNEQFF. CDR3 DNA: TGTGCCAGTAAACCGGGACTCCCGAATGAGCAGTTCTTC.

Of note for this clonotype: A single base separates this from a much larger clone, so it may be a read error. The genes are TRBV28 and TRBJ2-5, with TRBD1 as a possible D gene (6 bases). This CDR3 has 16 residues. The germline gives CDR1 MDHEN, CDR2 SYDVKM. V was clipped by 2 bases and J by 2 bases, with 15 bases between them. CDR3 in DNA: TGTGCCAGCAGTTTAAACGCAGGGGCGCTTCAAGAGACCCAGTACTTC. Encoded protein: CASSLNAGALQETQYF.

There are a few counts of this clonotype. The V call is TRBV5-6, the J call TRBJ1-2; no clear D gene. CDR1 and CDR2 (germline): SGHDT, YYEEEE. The CDR3 has 15 residues. Trimming took off 2 bases at V and 3 bases at J, with 14 bases between the two ends. In DNA, the CDR3 is TGTGCCAGCAGCTTAGGTTCCAGCTTTGACTATGGCTACACCTTC. This gives the protein CASSLGSSFDYGYTF.

This clonotype was detected ten times or more. This chain uses TRBV19 with TRBJ1-4, with D perhaps matching TRBD1 (5 bases). There are 15 residues in the CDR3. V was cut by 3 bases and J by 8 bases, with 16 bases left in between. Per germline, CDR1 LNHDA and CDR2 SQIVND (reference sequence). The chain's CDR3 is CASSITGGKDEKLFF. The DNA of the CDR3 is TGTGCCAGTAGTATTACAGGAGGAAAGGACGAAAAACTGTTTTTT. The full variable domain, completed using reference TRBV19 and TRBJ1-4, is DGGITQSPKYLFRKEGQNVTLSCEQNLNHDAMYWYRQDPGQGLRLIYYSQIVNDFQKGDIAEGYSVSREKKESFPLTVTSAQKNPTAFYLCASSITGGKDEKLFFGSGTQLSVL.

In its sample, this clonotype was seen many times. The CDR3 loop is CASSLDLALEQFF. The CDR3 DNA sequence: TGTGCCAGCAGTTTAGATCTAGCTCTCGAGCAGTTCTTC. The rearrangement uses TRBV12-3 or TRBV12-4 and TRBJ2-1; D is perhaps TRBD2 (5 bases). The CDR3 is 13 amino acids. Trimming removed 1 base at V and 10 bases at J, with 11 bases between.

In its sample, this clonotype was seen a few times. The V and J genes are TRBV4-1 and TRBJ2-4; possibly TRBD1 or TRBD2 for D (5 bases each). This CDR3 is 14 amino acids long. With 3 bases removed from V and 7 bases from J, the gap between germline ends came to 13 bases. Germline values: CDR1 MGHRA, CDR2 YSYEKL. The CDR3 region is CASSHAIGDNIQYF. In DNA, the CDR3 is TGCGCCAGCAGCCATGCGATCGGGGACAACATTCAGTACTTC.

The CDR3 loop reads CASSSRDGTTGELFF. The CDR3 DNA follows: TGTGCCAGCAGCAGCAGGGACGGAACCACCGGGGAGCTGTTTTTT. The chain joins TRBV9 to TRBJ2-2; D may be TRBD1 or TRBD2 (5 bases each). The CDR3 has 15 residues. Germline values: CDR1 SGDLS, CDR2 YYNGEE. V was trimmed by 4 bases and J by 4 bases, leaving 14 bases between them.

The rearrangement uses TRBV18 and TRBJ1-3, with D perhaps matching TRBD1 (5 bases). The CDR3 sequence is 16 residues long. V lost 0 bases, J lost 4 bases, and 13 bases lay in between. Germline CDR1 KGHSH, CDR2 LQKENI. The CDR3 reads CASSPPFSGRGNTIYF. The CDR3 DNA reads TGTGCCAGCTCACCACCGTTTTCGGGACGAGGAAACACCATATATTTT.

The table lists this clonotype with many counts. The CDR3 region is CASSLVLRGARGTEAFF. The CDR3 DNA reads TGTGCCAGCAGCTTAGTGCTCAGGGGAGCAAGGGGCACTGAAGCTTTCTTT. V and J are TRBV7-6 and TRBJ1-1; possible D gene TRBD1, 6 bases. The CDR3 is 17 residues long. Trimming removed 1 base at V and 4 bases at J, with 19 bases between. Germline loops: CDR1 SGHVS, CDR2 FNYEAQ.

The rearrangement joins TRBV24-1 to TRBJ1-1; D not resolved. V dropped 0 bases and J dropped 8 bases, with 3 bases sitting between them. The germline gives CDR1 KGHDR, CDR2 SFDVKD. The CDR3 has 11 amino acids. In nucleotides, the CDR3 is TGTGCCACCAGTGATTTGTACGAAGCTTTCTTT. Its protein is CATSDLYEAFF.

This clonotype has at least ten counts. The chain combines TRBV6-2 or TRBV6-3 with TRBJ2-5, with D possibly being TRBD2 (5 bases). Trimming stripped 4 bases from V and 2 bases from J, with 8 bases between. CDR3 length: 13 residues. Germline CDR1 MNHEY, CDR2 SVGEGT. As DNA, the CDR3 is TGTGCCAGCAGTTCTCGGGAACAAGAGACCCAGTACTTC. Its protein product is CASSSREQETQYF.

The chain employs TRBV27 and TRBJ1-6; TRBD1 matches at 10 bases. Germline trimming cut 5 bases from V and 8 bases from J; bases unmatched to any gene: 3. Germline assignment: CDR1 MNHEY and CDR2 SMNVEV (reference sequence). This CDR3 is 14 amino acids long. The CDR3 coding sequence is TGTGCCAGCAGTCAGACAGGGGGCGATTCACCCCTCCACTTT. Its translation: CASSQTGGDSPLHF.

This chain links TRBV6-5 with TRBJ1-5; no definite D call. V shed 7 bases and J shed 3 bases, with 7 bases lying between them. This CDR3 is 12 amino acids long. Germline values: CDR1 MNHEY, CDR2 SVGAGI. The CDR3: CASKGNNQPQHF. For the CDR3, the DNA is TGTGCCAGCAAAGGGAACAATCAGCCCCAGCATTTT.

A single count supports this clonotype. J is TRBJ2-4 and V is TRBV5-1; TRBD1 matches at 10 bases. Trimming removed 3 bases from V and 1 base from J; junction bases left unmatched: 1. Germline CDR1 SGHRS, CDR2 YFSETQ. The CDR3 has 15 residues. Here the CDR3 reads CASSSGQGAKNIQYF. The DNA for the CDR3 is TGCGCCAGCAGCTCGGGACAGGGGGCCAAAAACATTCAGTACTTC.

Written as DNA, the CDR3 is TGTGCCAGCAGCTTAGAAGGGGTTTTCACCGGGGAGCTGTTTTTT. Protein: CASSLEGVFTGELFF. This chain links TRBV7-6 with TRBJ2-2, with D perhaps matching TRBD1 (5 bases). Germline CDR1 reads SGHVS; CDR2 reads FNYEAQ. The CDR3 runs to 15 residues. V was clipped by 1 base and J by 4 bases, with 10 bases between them.

This clonotype came up many times. The chain couples TRBV12-3 or TRBV12-4 to TRBJ1-4; TRBD1 is a possible D gene (6 bases). V lost 6 bases and J lost 0, with 14 bases in between. This CDR3 region has 16 residues. The CDR3 spells CASSPGQTATNEKLFF. The CDR3 DNA reads TGTGCCAGCAGCCCCGGACAGACTGCAACTAATGAAAAACTGTTTTTT.

This clonotype was counted a few times. The chain joins TRBV7-2 to TRBJ2-1; D is perhaps TRBD2 (6 bases). The CDR3 covers 14 residues. V was pared by 5 bases and J by 4 bases, with 12 bases between. The germline gives CDR1 SGHTA, CDR2 FQGNSA. DNA of the CDR3: TGTGCCAGCAGCAATGAAGCGGGTTACAATGAGCAGTTCTTC. It codes for CASSNEAGYNEQFF.

This clonotype appeared many times. The chain has TRBV7-2 and TRBJ2-7; D tentatively reads TRBD1 or TRBD2 (7 bases each). This CDR3 has 19 amino acids. With 6 bases removed from V and 0 bases from J, the gap between germline ends came to 27 bases. Germline CDR1 SGHTA, CDR2 FQGNSA. The CDR3 DNA sequence: TGTGCCAGCAGGCATGGGGGGGACAGAGGGACCCTAAGCTCCTACGAGCAGTACGTC. Its protein is CASRHGGDRGTLSSYEQYV.

The chain has TRBV30 and TRBJ2-1; 7 nucleotides line up with TRBD1. With 5 bases clipped from V and 8 bases from J, the junction kept 12 bases outside the gene matches. This CDR3 has 14 residues. Germline V gene lookup returns CDR1 GTSNPN and CDR2 SVGIG (reference sequence). The CDR3 is CAWAPKDRVDEQFF. The DNA for the CDR3 is TGTGCCTGGGCTCCGAAAGACAGGGTTGATGAGCAGTTCTTC.

The CDR3 reads CASSPNRGGGQPQHF. In DNA form, the CDR3 reads TGTGCCAGCTCACCAAACAGGGGCGGAGGTCAGCCCCAGCATTTT. The chain employs TRBV18 and TRBJ1-5, with 7 positions matching TRBD1. Germline V gene lookup returns CDR1 KGHSH and CDR2 LQKENI. This CDR3 is built from 15 residues. V lost 2 bases and J lost 6; bases outside the gene matches: 7.

This clonotype came up a few times. The chain has TRBV6-1 and TRBJ2-7; perhaps TRBD1 as D (5 bases). Trimming stripped 6 bases from V and 0 bases from J, with 12 bases between. The CDR3 sequence is 14 residues long. Germline-derived CDR1 and CDR2 are MNHNS and SASEGT. CDR3 residues: CASRSTDGSYEQYV. The CDR3 coding sequence is TGTGCCAGCAGGTCGACAGACGGCTCCTACGAGCAGTACGTC.

This clonotype was detected only a few times. This chain links TRBV12-3 or TRBV12-4 with TRBJ1-1; tentative D call: TRBD1 (5 bases). V was shortened by 7 bases and J by 4 bases, with 16 bases between the two germline ends. The CDR3 is 14 amino acids. DNA for the CDR3: TGTGCCAGCAACCGGGACCGCGGGGCCACTGAAGCTTTCTTT. Amino acid sequence: CASNRDRGATEAFF.

The CDR3 protein is CASRRLGLAGDNEQFF. The CDR3, as DNA: TGTGCCAGCAGACGGTTGGGACTAGCGGGAGACAATGAGCAGTTCTTC. This chain links TRBV6-2 or TRBV6-3 with TRBJ2-1; 14 positions agree with TRBD2. Germline CDR1 MNHEY, CDR2 SVGEGT. J was trimmed by 5 bases and V by 6 bases; bases with no gene match: 6. The CDR3 is made up of 16 amino acids.

This clonotype was observed a few times. V usage is TRBV11-2 and J usage is TRBJ2-7; 10 bases match TRBD2. J gave up 7 bases and V 1 base, and 7 bases lay outside the gene matches. Per germline, CDR1 SGHAT and CDR2 FQNNGV. The CDR3 covers 15 residues. CDR3 region: CASSLVAGGRREQYF. DNA for the CDR3: TGTGCCAGCAGCTTAGTAGCGGGAGGACGACGGGAGCAGTACTTC.

This clonotype was seen ten or more times. The chain recombines TRBV12-3 or TRBV12-4 with TRBJ1-5; TRBD1 matches at 12 bases. The CDR3 extends over 17 amino acids. V dropped 5 bases and J dropped 4; count of bases not matched to a gene: 9. DNA of the CDR3: TGTGCCAGCAGTCGAACGGGGACAGGGGGCGGAAATCAGCCCCAGCATTTT. Its protein is CASSRTGTGGGNQPQHF.

Regarding this clonotype: The CDR3 ends on some other residue instead of the conserved phenylalanine or tryptophan, so this is likely a read error. V gene TRBV19 combines with J gene TRBJ2-7; 12 bases align to TRBD2. Germline trimming cut 6 bases from V and 4 bases from J; bases unmatched to any gene: 4. The V gene's germline CDR1 is LNHDA and CDR2 SQIVND (reference sequence). CDR3 size: 14 residues. CDR3 coding DNA: TGTGCCAGTAGCGGGACTAGCGGGTTTTACGAGCAGTACTCC. Translation: CASSGTSGFYEQYS.

This clonotype was seen a handful of times. The J gene is TRBJ2-4, the V gene TRBV27; TRBD1 or TRBD2 may be the D gene (5 bases each). V was shortened by 5 bases and J by 0 bases, with 17 bases between the two germline ends. Germline CDR1 and CDR2: MNHEY and SMNVEV (reference sequence). The CDR3 extends over 17 amino acids. The CDR3 is CASSPIRDRQAKNIQYF. DNA of the CDR3: TGTGCCAGCAGTCCCATCCGGGACCGCCAAGCCAAAAACATTCAGTACTTC.